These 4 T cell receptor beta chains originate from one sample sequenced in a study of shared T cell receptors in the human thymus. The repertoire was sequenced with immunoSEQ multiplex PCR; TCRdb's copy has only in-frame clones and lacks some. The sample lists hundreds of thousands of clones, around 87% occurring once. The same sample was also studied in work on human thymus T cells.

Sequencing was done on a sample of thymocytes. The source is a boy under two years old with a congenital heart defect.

This CDR3 reads CAISEPRTGPGEDTEAFF. The CDR3 nucleotides read TGTGCCATCAGTGAGCCTCGGACAGGGCCAGGAGAGGACACTGAAGCTTTCTTT. The V gene is TRBV10-3, the J gene TRBJ1-1, with 8 bases fitting TRBD1. V shed 2 bases, J shed 3 bases, and the junction held 14 bases outside the gene matches. CDR1 is ENHRY, CDR2 SYGVKD, per germline. CDR3 length equals 18 residues.

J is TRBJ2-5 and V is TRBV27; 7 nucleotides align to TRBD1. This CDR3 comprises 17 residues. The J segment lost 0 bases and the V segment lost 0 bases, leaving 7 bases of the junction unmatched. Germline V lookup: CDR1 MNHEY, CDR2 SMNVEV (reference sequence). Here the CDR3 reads CASSLSSGTEYQETQYF. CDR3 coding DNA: TGTGCCAGCAGTTTATCGTCCGGGACAGAGTACCAAGAGACCCAGTACTTC.

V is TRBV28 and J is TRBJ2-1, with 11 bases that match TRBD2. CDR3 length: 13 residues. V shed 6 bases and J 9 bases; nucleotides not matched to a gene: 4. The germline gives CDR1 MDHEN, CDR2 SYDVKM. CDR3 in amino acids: CASSLAGGGEQFF. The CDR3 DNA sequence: TGTGCCAGCAGCCTAGCGGGAGGAGGTGAGCAGTTCTTC.

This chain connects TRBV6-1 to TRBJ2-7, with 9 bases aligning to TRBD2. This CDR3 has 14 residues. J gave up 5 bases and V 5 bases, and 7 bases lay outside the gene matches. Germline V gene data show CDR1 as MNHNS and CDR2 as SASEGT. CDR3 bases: TGTGCCAGCAGTCCTAGCGGGGTTCATCACGAGCAGTACTTC. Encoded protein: CASSPSGVHHEQYF.